This TCR beta chain was retrieved from a study of cytomegalovirus exposure and HLA in healthy donors. The PCR ran on 60 Vbeta and 13 Jbeta primers. The table came from immunoSEQ multiplex PCR; TCRdb's copy has only in-frame clones and leaves some out. Among about 160,000 clones listed, around 83% were seen once. This sequence was found in a girl aged 2 to 9 in good health and CMV-seropositive. The specimen was PBMCs.

The CDR3 sequence: CAWSVATGGTEAFF. CDR3 sequence (DNA): TGTGCCTGGAGTGTGGCGACAGGGGGCACTGAAGCTTTCTTT. The rearrangement uses TRBV30 and TRBJ1-1; TRBD1 matches 9 bases. Losses at the gene ends were 0 bases for V and 4 bases for J; bases not matched to a gene: 3. The germline gives CDR1 GTSNPN, CDR2 SVGIG (reference sequence). This CDR3 has 14 residues.